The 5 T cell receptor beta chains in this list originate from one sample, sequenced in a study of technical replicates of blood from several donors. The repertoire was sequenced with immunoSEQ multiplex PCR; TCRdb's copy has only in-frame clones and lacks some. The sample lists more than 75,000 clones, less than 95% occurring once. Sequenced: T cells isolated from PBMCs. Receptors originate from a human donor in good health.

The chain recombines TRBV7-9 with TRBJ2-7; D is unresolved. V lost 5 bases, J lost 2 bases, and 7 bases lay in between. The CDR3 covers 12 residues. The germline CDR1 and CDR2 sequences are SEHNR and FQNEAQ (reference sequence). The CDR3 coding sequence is TGTGCCAGCAGCCTCGACACCTACGAGCAGTACTTC. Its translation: CASSLDTYEQYF.

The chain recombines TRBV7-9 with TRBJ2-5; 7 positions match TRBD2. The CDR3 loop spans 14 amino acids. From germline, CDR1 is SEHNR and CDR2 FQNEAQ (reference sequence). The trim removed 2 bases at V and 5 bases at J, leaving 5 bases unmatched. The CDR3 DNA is TGTGCCAGCAGCTTACTAGCGGTCACGGAGACCCAGTACTTC. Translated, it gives CASSLLAVTETQYF.

The chain's CDR3 is CASSQVQGSYNEQFF. The CDR3, as DNA: TGCGCCAGCAGCCAAGTACAGGGTAGCTACAATGAGCAGTTCTTC. This chain links TRBV4-1 with TRBJ2-1; tentatively, D is TRBD1 (6 bases). Germline V lookup: CDR1 MGHRA, CDR2 YSYEKL. CDR3 length: 15 amino acids. V was shortened by 1 base and J by 3 bases, with 10 bases between the two germline ends.

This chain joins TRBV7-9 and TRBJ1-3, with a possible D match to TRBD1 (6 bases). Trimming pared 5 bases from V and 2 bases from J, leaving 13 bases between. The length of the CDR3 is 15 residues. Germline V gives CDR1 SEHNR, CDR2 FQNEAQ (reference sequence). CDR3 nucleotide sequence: TGTGCCAGCAGCCCCCATGGGACACCTGGAAACACCATATATTTT. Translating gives CASSPHGTPGNTIYF.

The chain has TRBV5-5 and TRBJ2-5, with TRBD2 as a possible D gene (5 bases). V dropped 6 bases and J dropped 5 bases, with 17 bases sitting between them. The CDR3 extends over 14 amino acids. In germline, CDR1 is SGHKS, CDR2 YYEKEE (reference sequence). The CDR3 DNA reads TGTGCCAGCAACCGCCGCGAGGGCACGGAGACCCAGTACTTC. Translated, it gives CASNRREGTETQYF. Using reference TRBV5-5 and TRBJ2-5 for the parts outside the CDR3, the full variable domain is DAGVTQSPTHLIKTRGQQVTLRCSPISGHKSVSWYQQVLGQGPQFIFQYYEKEERGRGNFPDRFSARQFPNYSSELNVNALLLGDSALYLCASNRREGTETQYFGPGTRLLVL.